Sequencing of this T cell receptor (beta chain) was carried out in a study of blood T cell repertoires in COVID-19. In the study overall: PBMCs, B-cell-depleted T cells, or T cells were the source of the cDNA or gDNA that made up the material.

Assay used: immunoSEQ multiplex PCR; TCRdb lists only in-frame clones, some missing. The sample holds under 550,000 clones, around 90% seen once. Seattle researchers signed up patients amid active infection and tracked them longitudinally. The sequenced material came from peripheral blood. This TCR came from a man between 18 and 29 years old with COVID-19, enrolled during active disease.

The CDR3 DNA reads TGTGCCAGCAGCCAACGGGACTGGCTAGGAGAGCAGTACTTC. Protein: CASSQRDWLGEQYF. This chain connects TRBV7-9 to TRBJ2-7; TRBD2 might be the D (6 bases). The ends were cut back, 5 bases at V and 7 bases at J, with 18 bases in the middle. CDR1 and CDR2 (germline): SEHNR, FQNEAQ (reference sequence). The CDR3 extends over 14 amino acids.